The 18 T cell receptor beta chains reported below all come from one sample, sequenced in a study of coeliac disease. The assay was immunoSEQ multiplex PCR, and TCRdb's table has in-frame clones only and misses some. This table has fewer than 7,000 clones, over 60% appearing once. The sample taken for sequencing was lamina propria lymphocytes from the gut. The receptors come from a man aged 25-45 years with celiac disease.

The chain couples TRBV4-1 to TRBJ1-2; TRBD1 matches at 9 bases. With 4 bases clipped from V and 4 bases from J, the junction kept 4 bases outside the gene matches. Germline loops: CDR1 MGHRA, CDR2 YSYEKL. CDR3 size: 14 residues. The CDR3, as DNA: TGCGCCAGCAGCCCAGGGACAGGGTCCTATGGCTACACCTTC. Amino acids: CASSPGTGSYGYTF.

V is TRBV7-9 and J is TRBJ2-1; 8 nucleotides match TRBD2. Germline V CDR1 and CDR2: SEHNR, FQNEAQ (reference sequence). The CDR3 runs to 18 residues. With V trimmed by 2 bases and J by 5 bases, 14 bases remained unmatched. CDR3 sequence (DNA): TGTGCCAGCAGCTTAAAGAGATGGCGGGAGGATATCGACAATGAGCAGTTCTTC. Protein product: CASSLKRWREDIDNEQFF. Based on the CDR3 plus reference TRBV7-9 and TRBJ2-1, the full variable domain is DTGVSQNPRHKITKRGQNVTFRCDPISEHNRLYWYRQTLGQGPEFLTYFQNEAQLEKSRLLSDRFSAERPKGSFSTLEIQRTEQGDSAMYLCASSLKRWREDIDNEQFFGPGTRLTVL.

The J gene is TRBJ2-7, the V gene TRBV5-1; TRBD1 is a possible D gene (6 bases). V gave up 2 bases and J gave up 5 bases, with 11 bases separating them. The CDR3 length is 13 residues. CDR1 SGHRS and CDR2 YFSETQ come from the germline V gene. This CDR3 reads CASSFGQGNEQYF. The CDR3 DNA sequence: TGCGCCAGCAGCTTTGGTCAGGGGAACGAGCAGTACTTC.

V is TRBV5-6 and J is TRBJ1-6; D is unclear. The V end was cut by 3 bases, the J end by 0 bases, with 4 bases between. There are 14 residues in the CDR3. Germline lookup yields CDR1 SGHDT and CDR2 YYEEEE. CDR3 DNA sequence: TGTGCCAGCAGCTCTGTCTCCTATAATTCACCCCTCCACTTT. As protein: CASSSVSYNSPLHF.

The rearrangement links TRBV7-6 to TRBJ1-4; 7 bases line up with TRBD1. CDR3 size: 17 residues. Germline trimming cut 0 bases from V and 4 bases from J; bases unmatched to any gene: 8. CDR1 SGHVS and CDR2 FNYEAQ come from the germline V gene. For the CDR3, the DNA is TGTGCCAGCAGCTTAGCTCCACCAGGGGGTGGTAATGAAAAACTGTTTTTT. This gives the protein CASSLAPPGGGNEKLFF.

The CDR3 bases are TGTGCCTGGACGTCATGGAATAGCGGGAAAGCCACAGATACGCAGTATTTT. Protein sequence: CAWTSWNSGKATDTQYF. The chain couples TRBV30 to TRBJ2-3; 8 nucleotides agree with TRBD2. The germline gives CDR1 GTSNPN, CDR2 SVGIG (reference sequence). The trim removed 4 bases at V and 2 bases at J, leaving 14 bases unmatched. The CDR3 consists of 17 residues. Looking up the rest from reference TRBV30 and TRBJ2-3 gives the full variable domain: SQTIHQWPATLVQPVGSPLSLECTVEGTSNPNLYWYRQAAGRGLQLLFYSVGIGQISSEVPQNLSASRPQDRQFILSSKKLLLSDSGFYLCAWTSWNSGKATDTQYFGPGTRLTVL.

V is TRBV6-5 and J is TRBJ2-3, with D possibly being TRBD2 (6 bases). Looked up from germline, CDR1 is MNHEY and CDR2 is SVGAGI. Trimming took 0 bases from V and 1 from J, leaving 11 bases between them. The CDR3 totals 16 residues. CDR3: CASSYSAGRGTDTQYF. CDR3 coding DNA: TGTGCCAGCAGTTACTCTGCGGGACGTGGCACAGATACGCAGTATTTT.

By frequency in the sample, this clone is medium-sized (0.01 to 0.1%). CDR3 DNA sequence: TGCGCCAGCAGCCCCACTGACGCTAGCGGGTACAATGAGCAGTTCTTC. Its translation is CASSPTDASGYNEQFF. V usage is TRBV4-1 and J usage is TRBJ2-1, with 8 bases identical to TRBD2. Germline values: CDR1 MGHRA, CDR2 YSYEKL. The CDR3 spans 16 residues. The V and J ends lost 4 bases and 4 bases, in that order; junction bases with no gene match: 9.

A few counts support this clone. The CDR3: CASSIQFSNTEAFF. The DNA for the CDR3 is TGTGCCAGCAGTATACAGTTTTCGAACACTGAAGCTTTCTTT. The chain couples TRBV2 to TRBJ1-1; no firm D call. This CDR3 spans 14 amino acids. V lost 5 bases and J 1 base, leaving 11 bases between the germline ends. Germline V gene data show CDR1 as SNHLY and CDR2 as FYNNEI.

The V gene is TRBV13, the J gene TRBJ2-7; weak D call: TRBD1 (5 bases). The V gene lost 4 bases and the J gene lost 0 bases, with 10 bases spanning the gap. The CDR3 is 14 residues long. Germline V CDR1 and CDR2: PRHDT, FYEKMQ (reference sequence). CDR3: CASSSRQSSYEQYF. The CDR3 bases are TGTGCCAGCAGCTCCCGACAGAGCTCCTACGAGCAGTACTTC.

V gene TRBV28 combines with J gene TRBJ2-3, with unresolved D. In germline, CDR1 is MDHEN, CDR2 SYDVKM. V was clipped by 3 bases and J by 0 bases, with 7 bases between them. The CDR3 has 14 amino acids. The CDR3 DNA is TGTGCCAGCAGTTTCGAGGCCAGCACAGATACGCAGTATTTT. Its protein product is CASSFEASTDTQYF.

A single count supports this clone. J is TRBJ2-1 and V is TRBV2, with D possibly TRBD1 on 5 matching bases. CDR3 length: 15 amino acids. Deletions cut 3 bases from V and 9 bases from J, with 18 bases between. Germline CDR1 is SNHLY and CDR2 is FYNNEI. CDR3 nucleotides: TGTGCCAGCAGTGACAGGGATGGCATTATTCTTGAGCAGTTCTTC. It codes for CASSDRDGIILEQFF.

The chain couples TRBV4-1 to TRBJ2-3; 8 bases line up with TRBD2. The CDR3 is 18 residues long. The V and J ends lost 1 base and 0 bases, in that order; junction bases with no gene match: 9. Germline lookup yields CDR1 MGHRA and CDR2 YSYEKL. CDR3 loop: CASSQGTGLAYSTDTQYF. CDR3 sequence (DNA): TGCGCCAGCAGCCAAGGGACTGGACTAGCCTATAGCACAGATACGCAGTATTTT.

This chain connects TRBV28 to TRBJ2-7; maybe TRBD1 (5 bases). CDR1 MDHEN and CDR2 SYDVKM come from the germline V gene. V lost 8 bases, J lost 3 bases, and 8 bases lay in between. CDR3 length: 11 residues. In DNA, the CDR3 is TGTGCCAGCCGCAGGGACTACGAGCAGTACTTC. Protein product: CASRRDYEQYF.

This sequence joins TRBV13 and TRBJ1-4; TRBD1 agrees at 7 bases. The ends lost 2 bases at V and 0 bases at J; junction bases unmatched: 15. In germline, CDR1 is PRHDT, CDR2 FYEKMQ (reference sequence). The CDR3 spans 20 residues. The CDR3 DNA sequence: TGTGCCAGCAGCTTACGGCAAAGGACAGGCCGGATTCCAACTAATGAAAAACTGTTTTTT. It translates to CASSLRQRTGRIPTNEKLFF.

Turning to this clone: Sequence at one end of the junction differs from germline and may be a read error. The chain has TRBV10-3 and TRBJ1-1; no reliable D call. Germline V gene sequence: CDR1 ENHRY, CDR2 SYGVKD. The CDR3 sequence is 19 residues long. CDR3 amino acids: CAISEPDRPSISMNTKAFF. In DNA form, the CDR3 reads TGTGCCATCAGTGAACCCGACCGACCATCGATCTCCATGAACACTAAAGCTTTCTTT.

This clone was recorded only once. The chain has TRBV7-2 and TRBJ2-7, with 9 positions matching TRBD2. Germline V gene sequence: CDR1 SGHTA, CDR2 FQGNSA. Trimming at V came to 5 bases and at J to 2 bases, leaving 7 bases not matched to a gene. This CDR3 is 15 amino acids long. CDR3 bases: TGTGCCAGCAGCCCGGGGGCTAGCGGGACCTACGAGCAGTACTTC. Translated: CASSPGASGTYEQYF.

This clone was counted only a few times. The genes are TRBV18 and TRBJ2-6; no clear D gene. Germline V gene data show CDR1 as KGHSH and CDR2 as LQKENI. V was clipped by 5 bases and J by 0 bases, with 8 bases between them. The CDR3 extends over 15 amino acids. The CDR3 DNA reads as TGTGCCAGCTCAACGTTCAGCTCTGGGGCCAACGTCCTGACTTTC. Protein product: CASSTFSSGANVLTF. The full variable domain, rest sourced from reference TRBV18 and TRBJ2-6, is NAGVMQNPRHLVRRRGQEARLRCSPMKGHSHVYWYRQLPEEGLKFMVYLQKENIIDESGMPKERFSAEFPKEGPSILRIQQVVRGDSAAYFCASSTFSSGANVLTFGAGSRLTVL.